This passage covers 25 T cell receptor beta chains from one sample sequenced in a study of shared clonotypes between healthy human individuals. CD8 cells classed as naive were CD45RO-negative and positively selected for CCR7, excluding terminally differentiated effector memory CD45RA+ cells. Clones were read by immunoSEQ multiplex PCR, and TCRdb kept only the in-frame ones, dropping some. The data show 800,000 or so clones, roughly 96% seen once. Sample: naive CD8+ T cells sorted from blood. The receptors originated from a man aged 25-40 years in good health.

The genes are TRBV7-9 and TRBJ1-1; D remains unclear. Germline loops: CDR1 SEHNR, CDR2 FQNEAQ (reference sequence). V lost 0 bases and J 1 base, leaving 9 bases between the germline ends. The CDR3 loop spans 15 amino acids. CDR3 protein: CASSLANGQNTEAFF. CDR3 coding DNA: TGTGCCAGCAGCTTAGCGAACGGCCAGAACACTGAAGCTTTCTTT. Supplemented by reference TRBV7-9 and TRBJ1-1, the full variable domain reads DTGVSQNPRHKITKRGQNVTFRCDPISEHNRLYWYRQTLGQGPEFLTYFQNEAQLEKSRLLSDRFSAERPKGSFSTLEIQRTEQGDSAMYLCASSLANGQNTEAFFGQGTRLTVV.

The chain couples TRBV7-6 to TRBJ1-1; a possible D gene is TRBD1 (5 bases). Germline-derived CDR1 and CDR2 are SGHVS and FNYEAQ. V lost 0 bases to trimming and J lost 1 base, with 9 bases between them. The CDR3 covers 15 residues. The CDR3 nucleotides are TGTGCCAGCAGCTTAGCGGGGACGGCGAACACTGAAGCTTTCTTT. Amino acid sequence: CASSLAGTANTEAFF.

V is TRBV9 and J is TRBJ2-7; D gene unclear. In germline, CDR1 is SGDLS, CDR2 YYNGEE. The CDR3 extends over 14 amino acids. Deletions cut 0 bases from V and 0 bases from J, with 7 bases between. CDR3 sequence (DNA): TGTGCCAGCAGCGTAGGTGTGGGCTCCTACGAGCAGTACTTC. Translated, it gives CASSVGVGSYEQYF.

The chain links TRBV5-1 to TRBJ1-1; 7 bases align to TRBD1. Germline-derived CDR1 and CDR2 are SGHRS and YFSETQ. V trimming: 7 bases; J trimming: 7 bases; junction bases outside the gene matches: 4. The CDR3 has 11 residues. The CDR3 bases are TGCGCCAGCCTACAGGGGAATGAAGCTTTCTTT. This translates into CASLQGNEAFF.

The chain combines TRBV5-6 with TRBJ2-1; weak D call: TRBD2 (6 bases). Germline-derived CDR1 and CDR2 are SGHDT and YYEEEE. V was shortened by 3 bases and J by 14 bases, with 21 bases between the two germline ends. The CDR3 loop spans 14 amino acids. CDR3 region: CASSSGTHPEIEFF. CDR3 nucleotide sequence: TGTGCCAGCAGCTCCGGGACTCACCCAGAGATAGAGTTCTTC.

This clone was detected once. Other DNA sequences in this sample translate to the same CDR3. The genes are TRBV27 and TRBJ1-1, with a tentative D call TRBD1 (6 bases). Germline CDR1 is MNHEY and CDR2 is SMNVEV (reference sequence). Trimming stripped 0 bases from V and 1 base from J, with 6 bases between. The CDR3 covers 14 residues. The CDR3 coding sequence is TGTGCCAGCAGTTTATCCAGGGGGAACACTGAAGCTTTCTTT. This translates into CASSLSRGNTEAFF.

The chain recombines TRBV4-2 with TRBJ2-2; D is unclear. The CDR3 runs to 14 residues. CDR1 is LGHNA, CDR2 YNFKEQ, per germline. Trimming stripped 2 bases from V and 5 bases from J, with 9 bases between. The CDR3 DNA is TGTGCCAGCAGCCAAAATACTGTTACCGGGGAGCTGTTTTTT. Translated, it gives CASSQNTVTGELFF.

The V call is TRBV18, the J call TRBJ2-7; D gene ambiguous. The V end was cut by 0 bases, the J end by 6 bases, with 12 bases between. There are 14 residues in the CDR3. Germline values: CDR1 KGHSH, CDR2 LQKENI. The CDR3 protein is CASSPPVKVREQYF. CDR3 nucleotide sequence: TGTGCCAGCTCACCACCCGTGAAGGTCCGCGAGCAGTACTTC.

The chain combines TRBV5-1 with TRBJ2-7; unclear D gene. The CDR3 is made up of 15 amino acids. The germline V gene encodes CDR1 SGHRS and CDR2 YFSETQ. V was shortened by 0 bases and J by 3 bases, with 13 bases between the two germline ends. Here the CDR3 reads CASSLDWGPRYEQYF. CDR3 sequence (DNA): TGCGCCAGCAGCTTGGATTGGGGTCCTCGCTACGAGCAGTACTTC.

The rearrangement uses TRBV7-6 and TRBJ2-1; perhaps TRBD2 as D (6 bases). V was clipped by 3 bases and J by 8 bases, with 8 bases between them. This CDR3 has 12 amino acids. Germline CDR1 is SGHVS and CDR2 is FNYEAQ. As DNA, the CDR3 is TGTGCCAGCAGCTTCACGGGAGATGAGCAGTTCTTC. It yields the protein CASSFTGDEQFF.

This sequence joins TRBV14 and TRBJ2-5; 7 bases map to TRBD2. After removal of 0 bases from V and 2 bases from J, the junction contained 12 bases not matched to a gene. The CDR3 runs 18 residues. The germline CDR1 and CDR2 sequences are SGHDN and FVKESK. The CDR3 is CASSQDVRQAGGQETQYF. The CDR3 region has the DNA TGTGCCAGCAGCCAAGATGTGAGGCAGGCCGGGGGGCAAGAGACCCAGTACTTC.

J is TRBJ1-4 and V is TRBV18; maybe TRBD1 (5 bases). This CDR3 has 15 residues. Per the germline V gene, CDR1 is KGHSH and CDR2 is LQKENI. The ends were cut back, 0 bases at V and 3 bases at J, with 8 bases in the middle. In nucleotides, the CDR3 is TGTGCCAGCTCACCACCGGGGACTTCTAATGAAAAACTGTTTTTT. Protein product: CASSPPGTSNEKLFF.

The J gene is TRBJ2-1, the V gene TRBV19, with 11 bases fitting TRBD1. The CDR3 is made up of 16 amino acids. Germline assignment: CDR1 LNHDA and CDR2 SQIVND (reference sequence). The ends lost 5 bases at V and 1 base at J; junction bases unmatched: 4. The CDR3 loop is CASSPGTGGSYNEQFF. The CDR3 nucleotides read TGTGCCAGTAGTCCCGGGACAGGGGGGTCCTACAATGAGCAGTTCTTC.

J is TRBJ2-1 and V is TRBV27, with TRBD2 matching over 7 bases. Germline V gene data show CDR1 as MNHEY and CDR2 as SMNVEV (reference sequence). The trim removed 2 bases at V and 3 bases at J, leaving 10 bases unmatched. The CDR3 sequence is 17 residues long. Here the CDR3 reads CASSLVVGGPGYNEQFF. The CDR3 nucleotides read TGTGCCAGCAGTTTAGTTGTGGGAGGGCCGGGCTACAATGAGCAGTTCTTC.

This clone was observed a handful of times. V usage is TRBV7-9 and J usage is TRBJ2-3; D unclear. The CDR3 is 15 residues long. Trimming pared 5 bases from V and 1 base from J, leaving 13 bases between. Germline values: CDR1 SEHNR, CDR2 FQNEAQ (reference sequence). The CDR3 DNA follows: TGTGCCAGCAGCGTTACCCGGGTCGGCACAGATACGCAGTATTTT. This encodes CASSVTRVGTDTQYF.

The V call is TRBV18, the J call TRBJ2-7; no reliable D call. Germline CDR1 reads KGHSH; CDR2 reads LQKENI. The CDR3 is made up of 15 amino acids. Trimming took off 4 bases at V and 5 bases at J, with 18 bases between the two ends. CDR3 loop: CASSRPPSKRDEQYF. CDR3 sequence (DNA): TGTGCCAGCTCACGACCACCGTCGAAGAGAGACGAGCAGTACTTC.

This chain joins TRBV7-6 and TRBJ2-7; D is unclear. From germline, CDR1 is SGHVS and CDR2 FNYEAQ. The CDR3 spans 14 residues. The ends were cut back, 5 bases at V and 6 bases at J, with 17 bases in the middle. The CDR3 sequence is CASSPARGSSEQYF. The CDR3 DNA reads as TGTGCCAGCAGCCCCGCTCGAGGATCAAGCGAGCAGTACTTC.

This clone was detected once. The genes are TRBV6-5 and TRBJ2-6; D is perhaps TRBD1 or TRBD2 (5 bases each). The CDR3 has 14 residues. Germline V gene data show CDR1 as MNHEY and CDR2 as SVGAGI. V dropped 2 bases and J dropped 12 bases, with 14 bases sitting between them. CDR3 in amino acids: CASSYPSEGSVLTF. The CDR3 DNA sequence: TGTGCCAGCAGTTACCCCTCCGAGGGGAGCGTCCTGACTTTC.

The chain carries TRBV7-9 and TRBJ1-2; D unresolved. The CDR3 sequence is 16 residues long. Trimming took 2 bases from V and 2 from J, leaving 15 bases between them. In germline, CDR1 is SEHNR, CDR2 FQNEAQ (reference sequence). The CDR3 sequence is CASSLSLRERNYGYTF. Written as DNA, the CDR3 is TGTGCCAGCAGCTTAAGTTTGAGGGAGAGAAACTATGGCTACACCTTC.

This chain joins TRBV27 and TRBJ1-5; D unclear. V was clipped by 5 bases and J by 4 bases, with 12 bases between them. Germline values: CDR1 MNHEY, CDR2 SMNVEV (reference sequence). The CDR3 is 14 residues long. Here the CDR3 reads CASSPSRQNQPQHF. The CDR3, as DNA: TGTGCCAGCAGTCCCTCTAGACAAAATCAGCCCCAGCATTTT.

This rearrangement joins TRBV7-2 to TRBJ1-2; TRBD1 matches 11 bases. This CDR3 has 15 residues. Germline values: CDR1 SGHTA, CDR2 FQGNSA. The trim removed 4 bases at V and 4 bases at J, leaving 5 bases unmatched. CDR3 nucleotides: TGTGCCAGCAGCTCAACGGGACAGGGGGGCTATGGCTACACCTTC. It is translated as CASSSTGQGGYGYTF.

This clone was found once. Here the CDR3 reads CAWSVRGYEQYF. The DNA for the CDR3 is TGTGCCTGGAGTGTACGGGGCTACGAGCAGTACTTC. The chain couples TRBV30 to TRBJ2-7, with TRBD2 as a possible D gene (5 bases). The V end lost 0 bases, the J end lost 3 bases, and 6 bases lay between the germline ends. Per the germline V gene, CDR1 is GTSNPN and CDR2 is SVGIG (reference sequence). The CDR3 sequence is 12 residues long.

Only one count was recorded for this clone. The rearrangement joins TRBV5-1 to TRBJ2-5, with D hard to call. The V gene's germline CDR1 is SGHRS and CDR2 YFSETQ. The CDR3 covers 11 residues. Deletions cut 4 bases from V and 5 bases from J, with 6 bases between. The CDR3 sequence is CASSTAETQYF. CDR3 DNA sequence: TGCGCCAGCAGCACGGCGGAGACCCAGTACTTC.

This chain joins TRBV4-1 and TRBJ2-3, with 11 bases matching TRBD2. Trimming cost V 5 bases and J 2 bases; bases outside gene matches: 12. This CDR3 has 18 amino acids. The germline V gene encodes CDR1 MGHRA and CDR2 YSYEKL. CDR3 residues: CASSSRIAGGPDTDTQYF. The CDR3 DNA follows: TGCGCCAGCAGCTCCCGGATAGCGGGAGGGCCTGACACAGATACGCAGTATTTT.

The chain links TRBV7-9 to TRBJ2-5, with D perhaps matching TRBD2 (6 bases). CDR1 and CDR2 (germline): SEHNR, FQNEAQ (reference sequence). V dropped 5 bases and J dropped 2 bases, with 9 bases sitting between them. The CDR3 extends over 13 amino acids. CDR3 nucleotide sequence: TGTGCCAGCAGCGCCGGACTACAAGAGACCCAGTACTTC. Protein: CASSAGLQETQYF.